One and the same sample provided the 2 T cell receptor beta chains below, sequenced in a study of blood T cells in healthy people across ages. Next came a second PCR, run for roughly 6 to 11 cycles, which used a sample-barcoded 5' primer along with a J-beta primer mix. TCRdb re-called the 5' RACE reads with MiXCR, one entry per CDR3 protein. The sample lists roughly 500,000 distinct CDR3 sequences, 27% occurring once. The sample consisted of blood. All receptors derive from a woman aged 70 to 79 in good health.

This clonotype was seen ten or more times. This chain links TRBV5-6 with TRBJ2-1; 10 nucleotides align to TRBD1. Germline-derived CDR1 and CDR2 are SGHDT and YYEEEE. The junction had 15 bases not matched to a gene; V was cut back by 4 bases and J by 8 bases. This CDR3 is built from 17 residues. The CDR3 is CASSLRPRTGGKDEQFF. CDR3 nucleotides: TGTGCCAGCAGCCTTCGACCCAGGACAGGGGGTAAAGATGAGCAGTTCTTC.

This clonotype was seen a handful of times. The V and J genes are TRBV7-2 and TRBJ1-1; perhaps TRBD1 as D (5 bases). Germline V gives CDR1 SGHTA, CDR2 FQGNSA. The CDR3 length is 12 residues. V was trimmed by 2 bases and J by 14 bases, leaving 15 bases between them. The CDR3 sequence is CASSLQGWGAFF. The CDR3 DNA reads TGTGCCAGCAGCTTACAGGGTTGGGGAGCCTTCTTT. Full variable domain (missing parts from reference TRBV7-2 and TRBJ1-1): GAGVSQSPSNKVTEKGKDVELRCDPISGHTALYWYRQSLGQGLEFLIYFQGNSAPDKSGLPSDRFSAERTGGSVSTLTIQRTQQEDSAVYLCASSLQGWGAFFGQGTRLTVV.